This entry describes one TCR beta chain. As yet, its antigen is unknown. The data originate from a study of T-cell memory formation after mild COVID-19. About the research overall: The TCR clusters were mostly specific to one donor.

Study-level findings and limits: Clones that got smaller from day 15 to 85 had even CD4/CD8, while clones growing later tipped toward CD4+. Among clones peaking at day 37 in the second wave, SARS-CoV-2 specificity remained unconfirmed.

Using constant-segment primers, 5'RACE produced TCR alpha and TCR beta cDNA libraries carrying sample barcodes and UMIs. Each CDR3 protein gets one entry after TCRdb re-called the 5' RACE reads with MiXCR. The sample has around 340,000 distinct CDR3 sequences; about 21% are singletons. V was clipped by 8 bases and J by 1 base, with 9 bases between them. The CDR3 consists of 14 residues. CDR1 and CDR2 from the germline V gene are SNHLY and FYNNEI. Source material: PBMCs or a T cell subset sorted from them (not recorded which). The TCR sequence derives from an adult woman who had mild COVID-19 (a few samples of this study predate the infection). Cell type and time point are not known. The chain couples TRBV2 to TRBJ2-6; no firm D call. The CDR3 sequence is CASPQRSGANVLTF. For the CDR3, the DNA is TGTGCCAGCCCTCAGAGATCTGGGGCCAACGTCCTGACTTTC.